This entry lists 22 T cell receptor beta chains sequenced from one sample in a study of response to subunit inactivated influenza vaccine. TCRdb reprocessed the RT-PCR reads via MiXCR and lists one record per CDR3 protein. Here the sample spans some 570,000 distinct CDR3 sequences, about 11% being singletons. This sample was also put to use in a study of T cells expressing NK-cell markers. That investigation notes: What made the TCR beta cDNA was 5'RACE template switching with UMIs.

Sequenced material: PBMCs from blood, taken on the day of vaccination. The receptors originated from a man aged 50 to 60 who received an inactivated influenza vaccine.

Remarks on this clonotype: A junction boundary mismatches the germline segment, possibly from a read error. The chain has TRBV6-6 and TRBJ2-5, with a possible D match to TRBD2 (5 bases). The CDR3 is 12 residues long. From germline, CDR1 is MNHNY and CDR2 SVGAGI (reference sequence). Here the CDR3 reads CASTYPPEAQYF. In nucleotides, the CDR3 is TGTGCCAGCACTTACCCCCCGGAGGCCCAGTACTTC.

This clonotype has a handful of counts. The chain has TRBV5-6 and TRBJ2-1; 7 bases map to TRBD2. Germline V gene lookup returns CDR1 SGHDT and CDR2 YYEEEE. This CDR3 spans 15 amino acids. With 0 bases clipped from V and 6 bases from J, the junction kept 6 bases outside the gene matches. The DNA for the CDR3 is TGTGCCAGCAGCTTGGGACTAGCAAACCCCAATGAGCAGTTCTTC. Its translation is CASSLGLANPNEQFF.

The CDR3 reads CASSRGGSEQFF. CDR3 bases: TGTGCCAGCAGCCGGGGGGGGAGTGAGCAGTTCTTC. V gene TRBV7-3 combines with J gene TRBJ2-1, with 8 nucleotides matching TRBD2. CDR3 length equals 12 residues. Germline V lookup: CDR1 SGHTA, CDR2 FQGTGA. With 5 bases clipped from V and 9 bases from J, the junction kept 3 bases outside the gene matches.

This clonotype occurred a few times. The chain couples TRBV5-6 to TRBJ2-1, with D perhaps matching TRBD2 (5 bases). The CDR3 is 13 residues long. V lost 0 bases, J lost 10 bases, and 11 bases lay in between. Looked up from germline, CDR1 is SGHDT and CDR2 is YYEEEE. CDR3 residues: CASSLARGWEQFF. Written as DNA, the CDR3 is TGTGCCAGCAGCTTGGCCAGAGGGTGGGAGCAGTTCTTC.

The table lists this clonotype with a few counts. This chain joins TRBV28 and TRBJ2-1, with 10 bases aligning to TRBD2. This CDR3 has 17 amino acids. V trimming: 5 bases; J trimming: 3 bases; junction bases outside the gene matches: 10. CDR1 MDHEN and CDR2 SYDVKM come from the germline V gene. The CDR3 region has the DNA TGTGCCAGCAGTCCACCCCTGGGACTAGCGCTCTACAATGAGCAGTTCTTC. This encodes CASSPPLGLALYNEQFF.

This clonotype has ten or more counts. The chain combines TRBV5-6 with TRBJ2-5; the D is unclear. Germline-derived CDR1 and CDR2 are SGHDT and YYEEEE. CDR3 length equals 14 residues. Trimming left V 4 bases short and J 5 bases short, with 15 bases between. The CDR3 protein is CASSPQFVFETQYF. The CDR3 nucleotides are TGTGCCAGCAGCCCCCAGTTCGTCTTCGAGACCCAGTACTTC.

This clonotype was picked up a small number of times. The chain has TRBV4-3 and TRBJ2-7; 8 bases are a match to TRBD1. The CDR3 is 15 residues long. CDR1 and CDR2 (germline): LGHNA, YSLEER. V trimming: 0 bases; J trimming: 6 bases; junction bases outside the gene matches: 7. DNA of the CDR3: TGCGCCAGCAGCCAAGAGGGGGACAGGCGGTTCGAGCAGTACTTC. This encodes CASSQEGDRRFEQYF.

This clonotype came up once. The rearrangement uses TRBV7-6 and TRBJ2-7, with TRBD1 as a possible D gene (6 bases). The CDR3 sequence is 16 residues long. Trimming cost V 5 bases and J 3 bases, with 20 bases left between them. Germline CDR1 SGHVS, CDR2 FNYEAQ. The CDR3 is CASSPTPSGVVYEQYF. CDR3 coding DNA: TGTGCCAGCAGCCCAACTCCGTCAGGGGTCGTCTACGAGCAGTACTTC.

This clonotype was found many times. This chain connects TRBV5-1 to TRBJ2-2; D remains ambiguous. V dropped 0 bases and J dropped 1 base, with 10 bases sitting between them. The germline gives CDR1 SGHRS, CDR2 YFSETQ. This CDR3 has 16 amino acids. CDR3 bases: TGCGCCAGCAGCTTGGTGGTGACTGGGAACACCGGGGAGCTGTTTTTT. It is translated as CASSLVVTGNTGELFF. Filled out from reference TRBV5-1 and TRBJ2-2, the complete variable domain reads KAGVTQTPRYLIKTRGQQVTLSCSPISGHRSVSWYQQTPGQGLQFLFEYFSETQRNKGNFPGRFSGRQFSNSRSEMNVSTLELGDSALYLCASSLVVTGNTGELFFGEGSRLTVL.

CDR3 in DNA: TGTGCCAGCAGAAGGGACACGTACACCGGGGAGCTGTTTTTT. This sequence encodes CASRRDTYTGELFF. The V call is TRBV12-3 or TRBV12-4, the J call TRBJ2-2; D is possibly TRBD1 (6 bases). The CDR3 runs 14 residues. The V end was cut by 6 bases, the J end by 3 bases, with 11 bases between.

V is TRBV30 and J is TRBJ2-6; D not certain. The ends were cut back, 5 bases at V and 4 bases at J, with 6 bases in the middle. CDR3 size: 12 residues. Germline V gene data show CDR1 as GTSNPN and CDR2 as SVGIG (reference sequence). CDR3 DNA sequence: TGTGCCTGGGGTAGCGGGGCCAACGTCCTGACTTTC. Its translation is CAWGSGANVLTF.

The chain carries TRBV7-2 and TRBJ2-7, with TRBD2 matching 12 bases. CDR1 and CDR2 (germline): SGHTA, FQGNSA. Trimming at V came to 3 bases and at J to 7 bases, leaving 1 base not matched to a gene. This CDR3 spans 13 amino acids. The CDR3 sequence is CASSFGLAGEQYF. The CDR3 DNA reads TGTGCCAGCAGCTTTGGACTAGCGGGGGAGCAGTACTTC. The full variable domain, with the rest looked up from reference TRBV7-2 and TRBJ2-7, is GAGVSQSPSNKVTEKGKDVELRCDPISGHTALYWYRQSLGQGLEFLIYFQGNSAPDKSGLPSDRFSAERTGGSVSTLTIQRTQQEDSAVYLCASSFGLAGEQYFGPGTRLTVT.

The rearrangement uses TRBV12-3 or TRBV12-4 and TRBJ2-2; 7 bases agree with TRBD2. V shed 4 bases, J shed 7 bases, and the junction held 0 bases outside the gene matches. This CDR3 spans 12 amino acids. The CDR3 loop reads CASSSGGGELFF. DNA for the CDR3: TGTGCCAGCAGTTCGGGGGGCGGGGAGCTGTTTTTT.

This sequence joins TRBV6-2 or TRBV6-3 and TRBJ2-7, with D maybe TRBD1 (6 bases). The CDR3 has 17 residues. Germline CDR1 and CDR2: MNHEY and SVGEGT. V was shortened by 5 bases and J by 4 bases, with 24 bases between the two germline ends. DNA of the CDR3: TGTGCCAGCAGTCACCCGCGTACCGGGACAAGGACTTACGAGCAGTACTTC. This sequence encodes CASSHPRTGTRTYEQYF.

In this sample, this clonotype turned up a few times. The chain is built from TRBV5-1 and TRBJ2-3; D may be TRBD2 (5 bases). With 0 bases removed from V and 2 bases from J, the gap between germline ends came to 10 bases. Looked up from germline, CDR1 is SGHRS and CDR2 is YFSETQ. The CDR3 runs to 15 residues. The CDR3 reads CASSLDGNPTDTQYF. The CDR3 DNA reads TGCGCCAGCAGCTTGGACGGGAACCCCACAGATACGCAGTATTTT.

The gene calls are TRBV28 and TRBJ2-3; maybe TRBD2 (6 bases). Trimming removed 5 bases at V and 5 bases at J, with 23 bases between. The germline gives CDR1 MDHEN, CDR2 SYDVKM. The CDR3 contains 17 residues. Here the CDR3 reads CASSPGGWRGLEDTQYF. The CDR3 coding sequence is TGTGCCAGCAGTCCCGGAGGCTGGCGGGGTCTAGAAGATACGCAGTATTTT. Looking up the rest from reference TRBV28 and TRBJ2-3 gives the full variable domain: DVKVTQSSRYLVKRTGEKVFLECVQDMDHENMFWYRQDPGLGLRLIYFSYDVKMKEKGDIPEGYSVSREKKERFSLILESASTNQTSMYLCASSPGGWRGLEDTQYFGPGTRLTVL.

This clonotype was counted ten times or more. The chain links TRBV29-1 to TRBJ2-1; 13 bases are shared with TRBD2. The V segment lost 6 bases and the J segment 2 bases; nucleotides outside the gene matches: 1. The CDR3 loop spans 14 amino acids. Germline values: CDR1 SQVTM, CDR2 ANQGSEA. The CDR3 DNA reads TGCAGCGTCGGACTAGCGGGAGCCTACAATGAGCAGTTCTTC. Its translation: CSVGLAGAYNEQFF.

This clonotype was detected only a few times. The rearrangement links TRBV28 to TRBJ2-7; weak D call: TRBD1 (6 bases). CDR3 length: 12 amino acids. V was shortened by 10 bases and J by 0 bases, with 10 bases between the two germline ends. Germline values: CDR1 MDHEN, CDR2 SYDVKM. The CDR3 protein is CATQGISYEQYF. The CDR3 DNA reads as TGTGCCACACAGGGTATCTCCTACGAGCAGTACTTC. Together with reference TRBV28 and TRBJ2-7, the CDR3 gives the full variable domain: DVKVTQSSRYLVKRTGEKVFLECVQDMDHENMFWYRQDPGLGLRLIYFSYDVKMKEKGDIPEGYSVSREKKERFSLILESASTNQTSMYLCATQGISYEQYFGPGTRLTVT.

CDR3 in DNA: TGTGCCAGCAGCTTAACGGGTTTAAAGAACACCGGGGAGCTGTTTTTT. Amino acids: CASSLTGLKNTGELFF. This sequence joins TRBV7-9 and TRBJ2-2; D is unclear. Germline V gives CDR1 SEHNR, CDR2 FQNEAQ (reference sequence). Trimming cost V 2 bases and J 1 base, with 11 bases left between them. The CDR3 has 16 residues.

This clonotype occurred a few times. The chain couples TRBV27 to TRBJ2-3; no clear D. Trimming took off 5 bases at V and 0 bases at J, with 12 bases between the two ends. The CDR3 is 15 amino acids. CDR1 is MNHEY, CDR2 SMNVEV, per germline (reference sequence). The CDR3 coding sequence is TGTGCCAGCAGTGAAGTAACAACTAGCACAGATACGCAGTATTTT. Protein sequence: CASSEVTTSTDTQYF.

V gene TRBV4-3 combines with J gene TRBJ2-7, with D possibly matching TRBD2 (6 bases). The germline V gene has CDR1 LGHNA and CDR2 YSLEER. There are 16 residues in the CDR3. V was cut by 0 bases and J by 0 bases, with 12 bases left in between. CDR3 sequence (DNA): TGCGCCAGCAGCCAAGATAGTAGTAGCGGCTCCTACGAGCAGTACTTC. It translates to CASSQDSSSGSYEQYF.

The sample holds a few counts of this clonotype. The chain combines TRBV4-2 with TRBJ2-2; D is possibly TRBD1 (6 bases). Germline loops: CDR1 LGHNA, CDR2 YNFKEQ. The length of the CDR3 is 17 residues. The ends were cut back, 4 bases at V and 5 bases at J, with 20 bases in the middle. CDR3 sequence: CASSPGAGYSPTGELFF. In nucleotides, the CDR3 is TGTGCCAGCAGCCCAGGGGCAGGGTATAGTCCGACCGGGGAGCTGTTTTTT.